The sequence of this T cell receptor (beta chain) was determined in a study of control samples from healthy donors and cancer patients. The data were produced by immunoSEQ multiplex PCR, yet TCRdb's version contains in-frame clones alone and is incomplete. The repertoire holds about 60,000 clones, with approximately 85% as singletons. The J segment lost 9 bases and the V segment lost 4 bases, leaving 16 bases of the junction unmatched. CDR1 is SGHNT, CDR2 YENEEA, per germline. The CDR3 runs to 17 residues. Material: blood. The V gene is TRBV11-3, the J gene TRBJ2-1, with 9 bases that match TRBD1. The TCR originated in a man aged 35 to 55 in good health. CDR3 sequence reads: CASSSEAGGTGSSEQFF. The CDR3, as DNA: TGTGCCAGCAGCTCGGAGGCGGGCGGGACAGGGAGTTCTGAGCAGTTCTTC.